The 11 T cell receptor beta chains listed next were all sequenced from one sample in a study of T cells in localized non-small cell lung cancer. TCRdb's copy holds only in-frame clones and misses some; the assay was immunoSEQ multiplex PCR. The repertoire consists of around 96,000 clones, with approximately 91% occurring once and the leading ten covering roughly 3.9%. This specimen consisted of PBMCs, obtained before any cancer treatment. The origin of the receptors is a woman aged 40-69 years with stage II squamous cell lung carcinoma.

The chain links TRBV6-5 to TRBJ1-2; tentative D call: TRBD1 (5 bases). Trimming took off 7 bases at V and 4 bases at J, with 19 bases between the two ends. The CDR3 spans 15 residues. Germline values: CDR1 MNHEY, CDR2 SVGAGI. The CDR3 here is CASTPGTTNRYGYTF. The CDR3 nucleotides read TGTGCCAGCACTCCAGGGACGACGAACCGCTATGGCTACACCTTC.

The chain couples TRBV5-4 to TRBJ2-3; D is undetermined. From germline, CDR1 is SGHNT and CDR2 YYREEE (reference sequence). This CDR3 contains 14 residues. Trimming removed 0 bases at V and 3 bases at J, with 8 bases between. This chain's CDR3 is CASSLADRTDTQYF. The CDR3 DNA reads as TGTGCCAGCAGCTTGGCAGACCGTACAGATACGCAGTATTTT.

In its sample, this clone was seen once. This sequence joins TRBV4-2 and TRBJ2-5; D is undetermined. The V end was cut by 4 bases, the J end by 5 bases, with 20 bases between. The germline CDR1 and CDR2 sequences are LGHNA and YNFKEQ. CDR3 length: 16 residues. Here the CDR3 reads CASSPRRSPSRETQYF. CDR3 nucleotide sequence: TGTGCCAGCAGCCCCCGAAGGTCCCCCTCGCGGGAGACCCAGTACTTC.

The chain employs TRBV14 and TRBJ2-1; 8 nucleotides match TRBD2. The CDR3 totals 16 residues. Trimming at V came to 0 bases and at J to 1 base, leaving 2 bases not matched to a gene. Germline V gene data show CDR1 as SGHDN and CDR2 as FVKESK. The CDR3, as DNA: TGTGCCAGCAGCCAAGATGGACTAGCTTCCTACAATGAGCAGTTCTTC. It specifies CASSQDGLASYNEQFF.

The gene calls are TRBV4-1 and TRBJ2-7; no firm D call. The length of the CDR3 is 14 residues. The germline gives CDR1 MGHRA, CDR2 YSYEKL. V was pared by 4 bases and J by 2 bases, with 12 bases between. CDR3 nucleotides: TGCGCCAGCAGCCTTAGTACAGAAGCCTACGAGCAGTACTTC. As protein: CASSLSTEAYEQYF.

The CDR3 protein is CASGLDRVGYQPQHF. The CDR3 nucleotides read TGTGCTAGTGGTTTGGACAGGGTAGGGTATCAGCCCCAGCATTTT. V usage is TRBV12-5 and J usage is TRBJ1-5, with a tentative D call TRBD1 (6 bases). Trimming removed 1 base at V and 5 bases at J, with 12 bases between. Germline V lookup: CDR1 LGHNT, CDR2 FRNRAP. The CDR3 length is 15 residues.

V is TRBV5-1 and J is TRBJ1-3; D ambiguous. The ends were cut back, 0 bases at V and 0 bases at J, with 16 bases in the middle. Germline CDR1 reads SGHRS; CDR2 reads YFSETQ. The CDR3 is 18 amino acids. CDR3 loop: CASSLALFGGPSGNTIYF. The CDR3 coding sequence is TGCGCCAGCAGCTTGGCGTTGTTCGGCGGACCCTCTGGAAACACCATATATTTT.

Here the CDR3 reads CASRLSAGTKNTEAFF. DNA for the CDR3: TGTGCCAGCAGACTCTCCGCCGGGACAAAGAACACTGAAGCTTTCTTT. The genes are TRBV6-6 and TRBJ1-1, with D possibly TRBD1 on 6 matching bases. V was cut by 6 bases and J by 1 base, with 18 bases left in between. Germline V gene lookup returns CDR1 MNHNY and CDR2 SVGAGI (reference sequence). The CDR3 is 16 residues long.

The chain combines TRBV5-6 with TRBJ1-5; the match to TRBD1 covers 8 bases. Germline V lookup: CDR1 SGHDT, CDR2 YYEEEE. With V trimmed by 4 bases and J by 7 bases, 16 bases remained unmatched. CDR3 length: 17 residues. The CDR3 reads CASSQISGQGREQPQHF. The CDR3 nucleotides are TGTGCCAGCAGCCAAATATCAGGACAGGGAAGAGAGCAGCCCCAGCATTTT.

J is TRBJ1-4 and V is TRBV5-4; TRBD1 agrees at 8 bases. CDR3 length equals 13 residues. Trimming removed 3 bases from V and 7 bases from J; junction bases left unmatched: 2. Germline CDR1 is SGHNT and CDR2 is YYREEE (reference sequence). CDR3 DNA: TGTGCCAGCAGCTCCGGACAGGGTGAAAAACTGTTTTTT. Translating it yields CASSSGQGEKLFF.

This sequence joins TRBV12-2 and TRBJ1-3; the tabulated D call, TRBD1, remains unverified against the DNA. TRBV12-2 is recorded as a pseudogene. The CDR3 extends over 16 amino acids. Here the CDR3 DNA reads TGTGCAAGTCCCCAACGGACAGGGTCTCCTGGAAACACCATATATTTT. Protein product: CASPQRTGSPGNTIYF.